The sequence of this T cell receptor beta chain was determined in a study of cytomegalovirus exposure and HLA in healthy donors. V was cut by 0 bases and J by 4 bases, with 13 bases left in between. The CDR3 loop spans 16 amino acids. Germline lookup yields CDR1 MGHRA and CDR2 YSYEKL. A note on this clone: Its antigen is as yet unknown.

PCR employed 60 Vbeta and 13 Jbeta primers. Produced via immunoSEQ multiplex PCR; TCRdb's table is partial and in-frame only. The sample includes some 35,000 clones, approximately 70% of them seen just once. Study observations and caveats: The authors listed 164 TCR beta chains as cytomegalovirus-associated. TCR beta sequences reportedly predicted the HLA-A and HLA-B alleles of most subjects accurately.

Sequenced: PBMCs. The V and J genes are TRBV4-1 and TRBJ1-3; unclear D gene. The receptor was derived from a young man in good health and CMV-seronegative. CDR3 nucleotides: TGCGCCAGCAGCCAAGAGTCGCGACAACCCGGAAACACCATATATTTT. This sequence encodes CASSQESRQPGNTIYF.